Listed below are T cell receptor beta chains from one sample, sequenced in a study of blood T cell repertoires in COVID-19. TCRdb's table, derived via immunoSEQ multiplex PCR, lists solely in-frame clones and lacks some. The sample gives about 360,000 clones, roughly 86% of which show up once; about 1% is in the top ten. The sequencing sample was made of peripheral blood. These receptors were taken from a human donor with acute or convalescent COVID-19. The donor label of this sample is uncertain. Both conserved end residues are trimmed from each CDR3. D genes are given only for firm matches.

>NA|TRBV28|TRBJ1-2
ASSSDMADLYGYT
>NA|TRBV14|TRBJ2-5
ASSQEPIRVQGEETQY
>TRBD2|TRBV7-7|TRBJ2-5
ASSAGTSGGQTQY
>NA|TRBV2|TRBJ1-2
ASMRFLRYGYT
>NA|TRBV2|TRBJ1-1
ASKRQVYTEAF
>TRBD1|TRBV6-5|TRBJ1-2
ASRGQGANYGYT
>NA|TRBV6-5|TRBJ1-2
ASSYTLGAYGYT
>TRBD1|TRBV7-9|TRBJ2-4
ASSLASTGANIQY
>TRBD1|TRBV30|TRBJ1-1
AWRGDRGAVTEAF
>TRBD1|TRBV3-1/TRBV3-2|TRBJ1-2
ASSPGTTGARGRGYT
>TRBD1|TRBV18|TRBJ2-7
ASSPGTGGYEQY
>NA|TRBV7-2|TRBJ1-6
ASSLLQYDNSPLH
>TRBD2|TRBV3-1/TRBV3-2|TRBJ2-3
ASSRAGGTDTQY
>NA|TRBV9|TRBJ1-2
ASSTVTQGGYGYT
>TRBD1|TRBV30|TRBJ1-5
AWGTGRDQPQH
>NA|TRBV2|TRBJ1-2
ASSETVRTGYGYT
>NA|TRBV14|TRBJ2-1
ASSQDRSRFDEQF
>NA|TRBV11-2|TRBJ2-7
ASSRTDGSYEQY
>NA|TRBV14|TRBJ1-1
ASSQGGWTLNTEAF
>NA|TRBV5-1|TRBJ2-1
ASSLREDTEQF
>TRBD2|TRBV25-1|TRBJ2-5
ASSPTRLAGGRETQY
>TRBD1|TRBV5-4|TRBJ1-1
ASRPGQGGPPDTEAF
>TRBD1|TRBV29-1|TRBJ2-1
SVGPRDSRHGEQF
>TRBD1|TRBV2|TRBJ1-2
ASTRTGDYGYT
>NA|TRBV9|TRBJ1-6
ASRRELYNSPLH
>NA|TRBV28|TRBJ2-7
ASSSQGSARYEQY
>NA|TRBV7-9|TRBJ2-5
ASSATENKTQY
>TRBD2|TRBV11-2|TRBJ2-1
ASSSPESGRANEQF
>NA|TRBV19|TRBJ1-1
ASSIRSDLNTEAF
>NA|TRBV27|TRBJ1-2
AKLGGRYYGYT
>NA|TRBV10-1|TRBJ1-5
ASSPPPGYPDQPQH
>NA|TRBV11-2|TRBJ2-2
ASSLGLNTGELF
>TRBD2|TRBV2|TRBJ2-3
ASARDYATDTQY
>TRBD1|TRBV3-1/TRBV3-2|TRBJ1-1
ASSHWGQGNTEAF
>TRBD1|TRBV30|TRBJ1-6
ASHRGRGNSPLH
>NA|TRBV18|TRBJ1-5
ASSPTRENQPQH
>TRBD1|TRBV5-4|TRBJ1-1
ASSVPGQGRKAF
>NA|TRBV6-5|TRBJ1-5
ASRGGEWQPQH
>TRBD1|TRBV25-1|TRBJ1-1
ASRQGELNTEAF
>NA|TRBV6-5|TRBJ1-4
ASRRPGEKLF
>NA|TRBV3-1/TRBV3-2|TRBJ2-2
ASSQYLSGELF
>NA|TRBV29-1|TRBJ1-3
SVVGGSGNTIY
>NA|TRBV7-9|TRBJ1-1
ASRLLENTEAF
>NA|TRBV6-5|TRBJ1-5
ASRERQDNQPQH
>NA|TRBV28|TRBJ2-7
ASRGAPTHEQY
>NA|TRBV29-1|TRBJ2-7
SVGGGRAYEQY
>TRBD1|TRBV19|TRBJ2-7
ASSRQGALYEQY
>NA|TRBV29-1|TRBJ2-5
SVDVNRGGETQY
>TRBD1|TRBV7-9|TRBJ1-4
ASSSGQGEGEKLF
>TRBD2|TRBV2|TRBJ2-4
ASSRTRTSGGLRVIQY
>NA|TRBV9|TRBJ2-1
ASTKGGGDEQF
>TRBD2|TRBV5-1|TRBJ2-1
ASSWTSGTYNEQF
>TRBD2|TRBV7-9|TRBJ2-1
ASSSTSTSGGAFEQF